This T cell receptor (beta chain) was observed in a study of cytomegalovirus exposure and HLA in healthy donors. Here immunoSEQ multiplex PCR was the method, and the copy in TCRdb shows in-frame clones only, minus some. The data show 130,000 to 150,000 clones, with approximately 90% seen just once and 0.69% held by the top ten. The donors belonged to the 120-subject validation cohort, separate from the 666-subject first cohort. CDR3 length: 20 amino acids. Germline CDR1 is KGHSH and CDR2 is LQKENI. The V gene end was trimmed by 5 bases and the J gene end by 0 bases; junction bases not matched to a gene: 14. The study's findings and limits: According to the study, roughly 160 TCR beta chains were cytomegalovirus-associated. TCR clusters originating in the first cohort tended to co-occur in the 110 or so validation repertoires, according to a later analysis.

Concerning this clone itself: Its antigen is as yet unknown.

The rearrangement joins TRBV18 to TRBJ2-6, with 9 bases lining up with TRBD1. Sequenced sample: PBMCs. This TCR was sampled from a man aged 18 to 29 in good health and CMV-seronegative. The CDR3 DNA reads TGTGCCAGCTCAAATTTACAGGGGGCCAGGAGTGCCTCTGGGGCCAACGTCCTGACTTTC. It translates to CASSNLQGARSASGANVLTF.